These 5 T cell receptor beta chains were all obtained from the same sample, sequenced in a study of T cell responses to AZD1222 COVID-19 vaccine. Method: immunoSEQ multiplex PCR; TCRdb's copy keeps in-frame clones and lacks some. The table shows about 47,000 clones, with roughly 84% occurring only once. The sequencing here drew on peripheral blood, taken on day 0 of MenACWY control vaccination. The receptors were gathered from an adult in good health.

A few counts support this clone. V gene TRBV19 combines with J gene TRBJ1-4; weak D call: TRBD1 (6 bases). The CDR3 has 13 residues. CDR1 LNHDA and CDR2 SQIVND come from the germline V gene (reference sequence). V was trimmed by 10 bases and J by 8 bases, leaving 17 bases between them. Here the CDR3 DNA reads TGTGCCACCCGAGGGGGTCGTGGGGAAAAACTGTTTTTT. Its translation is CATRGGRGEKLFF.

The table lists this clone with a count of one. The V gene is TRBV7-2, the J gene TRBJ1-2; D is ambiguous. Trimming shortened V by 1 base and J by 2 bases, and 2 bases separated the two germline ends. The germline gives CDR1 SGHTA, CDR2 FQGNSA. The CDR3 extends over 12 amino acids. The CDR3 region is CASSLENYGYTF. CDR3 bases: TGTGCCAGCAGCTTAGAAAACTATGGCTACACCTTC.

This chain connects TRBV30 to TRBJ1-1; D is possibly TRBD1 (5 bases). Germline V gene sequence: CDR1 GTSNPN, CDR2 SVGIG (reference sequence). V shed 0 bases and J shed 0 bases, with 8 bases lying between them. This CDR3 comprises 14 residues. For the CDR3, the DNA is TGTGCCTGGAGTGTGGGGGGAATGAACACTGAAGCTTTCTTT. It codes for CAWSVGGMNTEAFF.

The chain links TRBV28 to TRBJ1-5; 7 positions match TRBD1. Per the germline V gene, CDR1 is MDHEN and CDR2 is SYDVKM. This CDR3 is 15 amino acids long. Trimming at V came to 7 bases and at J to 2 bases, leaving 8 bases not matched to a gene. CDR3 in DNA: TGTGCCAGCAATCCACAGGGGAGCGGCAATCAGCCCCAGCATTTT. This encodes CASNPQGSGNQPQHF.

This chain joins TRBV7-9 and TRBJ1-2, with 7 bases fitting TRBD1. This CDR3 is 16 amino acids long. In germline, CDR1 is SEHNR, CDR2 FQNEAQ (reference sequence). J lost 4 bases, V lost 7 bases, and 15 bases had no gene match. This CDR3 reads CASTILISRGAYGYTF. The CDR3, as DNA: TGTGCCAGCACCATTCTTATCTCCAGGGGGGCCTATGGCTACACCTTC.